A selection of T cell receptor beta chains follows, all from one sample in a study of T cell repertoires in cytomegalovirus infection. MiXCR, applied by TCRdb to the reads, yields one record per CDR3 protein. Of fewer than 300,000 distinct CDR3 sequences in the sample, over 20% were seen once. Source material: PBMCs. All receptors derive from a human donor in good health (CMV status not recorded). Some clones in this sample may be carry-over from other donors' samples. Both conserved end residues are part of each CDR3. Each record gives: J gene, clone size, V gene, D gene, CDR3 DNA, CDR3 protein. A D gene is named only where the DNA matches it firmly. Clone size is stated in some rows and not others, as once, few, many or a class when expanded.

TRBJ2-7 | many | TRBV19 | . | TGTGCCAGTAGTATAAGCAGGAATAACTACGAGCAGTACTTC | CASSISRNNYEQYF
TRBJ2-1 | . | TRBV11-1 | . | TGTGCCAGCAGCCCCCGGGACTCAACCAATGAGCAGTTCTTC | CASSPRDSTNEQFF
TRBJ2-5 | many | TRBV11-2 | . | TGTGCCAGCAGCTTACGGCAGGGCCGAGAGACCCAGTACTTC | CASSLRQGRETQYF
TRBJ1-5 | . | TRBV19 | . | TGTGCCACTTCTGTTAGGGGAAGCAATCAGCCCCAGCATTTT | CATSVRGSNQPQHF
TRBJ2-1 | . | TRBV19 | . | TGTGCCAGTAGTAAACTCGGGACACCCAACAATGAGCAGTTCTTC | CASSKLGTPNNEQFF
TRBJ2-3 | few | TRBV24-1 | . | TGTGCCACCAGTGATTCCGGATTAGATACGCAGTATTTT | CATSDSGLDTQYF
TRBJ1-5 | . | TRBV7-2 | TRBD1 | TGTGCCAGCAGCTTAGAAGACAGGGGAAATCAGCCCCAGCATTTT | CASSLEDRGNQPQHF
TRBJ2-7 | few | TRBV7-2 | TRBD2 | TGTGCCAGCAGCTTAGACCGGGGGGGCAGGACAAGCTCCTACGAGCAGTACTTC | CASSLDRGGRTSSYEQYF
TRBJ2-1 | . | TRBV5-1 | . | TGCGCCAGCAGCTTGGACAGGAGGGACTACAATGAGCAGTTCTTC | CASSLDRRDYNEQFF
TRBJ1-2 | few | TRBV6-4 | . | TGTGCCAGCAGCCCTCGCCCTTCCCAGGGACCGCCGACTATCTATGGCTACACCTTC | CASSPRPSQGPPTIYGYTF